This T cell receptor (beta chain) stems from a study of blood T cell repertoires in COVID-19. About the research overall: COVID-19 samples, acute and convalescent, were from the United States, Italy and Spain. PBMCs, B-cell-depleted T cells, or T cells provided the cDNA or gDNA that made up the material.

Participants, about 18 to 100 years old, spanned under 30 US areas. In the original analysis: Using reference gene primer amplification, nucleated cell counts were estimated. TCRdb keeps only in-frame clones here, not all; method: immunoSEQ multiplex PCR. V, J and clone size were drawn from that table, and D and trimming were deduced from the DNA. The sample records hundreds of thousands of clones, 82% being singletons. V gave up 6 bases and J gave up 11 bases; unmatched junction bases: 18. From germline, CDR1 is MNHEY and CDR2 SVGAGI. The CDR3 has 15 amino acids. This sequence originates from a man aged 40-55 years who had been exposed to COVID-19. The material sequenced was PBMCs or T cells enriched from blood (not recorded which). This chain uses TRBV6-5 with TRBJ1-1; TRBD1 aligns across 7 bases. CDR3 sequence (DNA): TGTGCCAGCAGCTCCGACAGGGCCCTACGAAGCCGGGCTTTCTTT. Amino acids: CASSSDRALRSRAFF.